This is a list of T cell receptor beta chains from one sample in a study of blood T cell repertoires in COVID-19. The assay was immunoSEQ multiplex PCR, and TCRdb's table has in-frame clones only and misses some. The sample lists 130,000 or so clones; around 86% were seen once. The sample was peripheral blood. These receptors came from a woman aged 50 to 60 who had recovered from COVID-19. CDR3s include the opening cysteine and the closing phenylalanine or tryptophan. The D gene is left open where the match is weak. Clone size is shown for a subset of rows, as once, few, many or a class of expanded clone.

>.|TRBJ2-3|.|TRBV4-1
TGCGCCAGCAGCCAAGAAGGGGGTAGCACAGATACGCAGTATTTT
CASSQEGGSTDTQYF
>.|TRBJ2-7|.|TRBV5-1
TGCGCCAGCAGTAACGGACCCGCGGGACTTGAGCAGTACTTC
CASSNGPAGLEQYF
>TRBD1|TRBJ1-1|.|TRBV18
TGTGCCAGCTCACCCCGGACAGGGAGAGGGGAAGCTTTCTTT
CASSPRTGRGEAFF
>.|TRBJ1-6|once|TRBV30
TGTGCCTGGAGTGGCCTAGGGGGAACGACTCCCCTCCACTTT
CAWSGLGGTTPLHF
>.|TRBJ1-2|.|TRBV18
TGTGCCAGCTCATCGCAGGGTAACTATGGCTACACCTTC
CASSSQGNYGYTF
>.|TRBJ1-5|.|TRBV28
TGTGCCAGCGCCCCAAGGGGGATAGGCAATCAGCCCCAGCATTTT
CASAPRGIGNQPQHF
>TRBD2|TRBJ2-2|.|TRBV7-2
TGTGCCAGCAGCTTAGTTCTAGCGGGAGGGGCCGGGGAGCTGTTTTTT
CASSLVLAGGAGELFF
>TRBD2|TRBJ2-1|.|TRBV11-2
TGTGCCAGCAGCTTAGGCGGGGGCTCCTACAATGAGCAGTTCTTC
CASSLGGGSYNEQFF
>.|TRBJ1-2|.|TRBV6-5
TGTGCCATACAAGTAGTAGCCTATGGCTACACCTTC
CAIQVVAYGYTF
>.|TRBJ1-3|.|TRBV13
TGTGCCAGCAGCCTAAGAGGGACAGGAAACACCATATATTTT
CASSLRGTGNTIYF
>TRBD1|TRBJ1-2|.|TRBV7-2
TGTGCCAGCAGGCGGACAGGGGGCCTATCTTTCTATGGCTACACCTTC
CASRRTGGLSFYGYTF
>.|TRBJ2-5|once|TRBV7-2
TGTGCCAGCAGCTTTAGGGGGCAAGAGACCCAGTACTTC
CASSFRGQETQYF
>.|TRBJ1-4|.|TRBV6-1
TGTGCCAGCAGTGAAGCCCTCGAAAAACTGTTTTTT
CASSEALEKLFF
>TRBD2|TRBJ2-7|once|TRBV6-5
TGTGCCAGCAATCCTACTAGCGGTGGGTCCTACGAGCAGTACTTC
CASNPTSGGSYEQYF
>.|TRBJ1-2|.|TRBV18
TGTGCCAGCTCCCCCGGGAGTTATGGCTACACCTTC
CASSPGSYGYTF
>.|TRBJ1-2|.|TRBV6-1
TGTGCCAGCAGTGACAGGGGCTATGGCTACACCTTC
CASSDRGYGYTF
>TRBD1|TRBJ1-1|many|TRBV30
TGTGCCTGGCGTACAGGGGGCGCAAACACTGAAGCTTTCTTT
CAWRTGGANTEAFF
>.|TRBJ2-7|.|TRBV2
TGTGCCAGCAGATCCCAGGGCGCCTCCTACGAGCAGTACTTC
CASRSQGASYEQYF
>TRBD1|TRBJ1-4|few|TRBV2
TGTGCCAGCAGCGGGACAGGGGGGGAGGGTGAAAAACTGTTTTTT
CASSGTGGEGEKLFF
>.|TRBJ2-7|.|TRBV30
TGTGCCTGGAGTGTGGGGGGGCCGCAGCAGTACTTC
CAWSVGGPQQYF